The clone carrying this T cell receptor (beta chain) has only a few counts. No antigen is known for it. V dropped 0 bases and J dropped 8; count of bases not matched to a gene: 4. The CDR3 extends over 15 amino acids. The germline CDR1 and CDR2 sequences are LGHDT and YNNKEL (reference sequence). The sample is drawn from a study of spatial heterogeneity in lung cancer. Study context: More beta-chain than alpha-chain sequences were consistently detected. Raw-read counts averaged over ten per unique TCR and UMI combination.

Time point specified: sample taken at primary tumor resection. MiXCR was run by TCRdb on the 5' RACE reads, yielding one entry per CDR3 protein. The sample carries about 8,100 distinct CDR3 sequences, around 5% recorded once. Study conclusions and caveats: Tracking of tumor mutation counts was seen in expanded intratumoral alpha and beta TCR counts.

V and J are TRBV3-1 and TRBJ2-2, with TRBD1 matching 9 bases. The sequencing here drew on lung tumor tissue, taken at surgery. The receptor comes from a male donor with early-stage non-small cell lung cancer. For the CDR3, the DNA is TGTGCCAGCAGCCAAGATGGGACAGGGAGAGGGGAGCTGTTTTTT. Amino acid sequence: CASSQDGTGRGELFF.